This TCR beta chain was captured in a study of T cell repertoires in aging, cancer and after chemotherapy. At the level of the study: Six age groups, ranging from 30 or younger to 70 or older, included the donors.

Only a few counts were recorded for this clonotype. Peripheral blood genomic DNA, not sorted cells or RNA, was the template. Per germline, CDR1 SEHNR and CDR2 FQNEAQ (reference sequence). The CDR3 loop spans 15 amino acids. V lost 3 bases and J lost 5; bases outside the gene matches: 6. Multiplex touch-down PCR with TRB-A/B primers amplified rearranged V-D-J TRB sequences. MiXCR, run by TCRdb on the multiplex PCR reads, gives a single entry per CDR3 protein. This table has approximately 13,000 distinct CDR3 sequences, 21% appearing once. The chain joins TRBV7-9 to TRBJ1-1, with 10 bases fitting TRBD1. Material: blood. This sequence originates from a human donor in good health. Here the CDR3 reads CASSFWTGGGTEAFF. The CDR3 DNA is TGTGCCAGCAGCTTCTGGACAGGGGGGGGAACTGAAGCTTTCTTT.